The present T cell receptor (beta chain) was sequenced within a study of shared clonotypes between healthy human individuals. CDR3 length equals 14 residues. Germline V gene lookup returns CDR1 MNHEY and CDR2 SVGAGI. V dropped 2 bases and J dropped 3 bases, with 11 bases sitting between them. Profiling relied on immunoSEQ multiplex PCR, and the TCRdb table lists in-frame clones only, not all of them. The table lists approximately 1.4 million clones, around 98% of them singletons. This sequence joins TRBV6-5 and TRBJ2-7; D perhaps matches TRBD1 (6 bases). The source material was naive CD4+ T cells sorted from blood. The subset is: CD45RA+ positively selected. This receptor was identified in a man under 40 in good health. CDR3 protein: CASSYGGVDYEQYF. DNA for the CDR3: TGTGCCAGCAGTTACGGGGGCGTTGACTACGAGCAGTACTTC.